This passage covers 30 T cell receptor beta chains from one sample sequenced in a study of cytomegalovirus exposure and HLA in healthy donors. The PCR used 60 Vbeta and 13 Jbeta primers. Sequenced by immunoSEQ multiplex PCR; TCRdb stores in-frame clones only, minus some. In the table there are about 34,000 clones, approximately 87% of which are singletons. The sample taken for sequencing was PBMCs. The receptors stem from a boy aged 5-17 years in good health and CMV-seronegative.

The J gene is TRBJ2-7, the V gene TRBV10-3; 7 bases agree with TRBD1. V dropped 4 bases and J dropped 3; count of bases not matched to a gene: 6. The CDR3 loop spans 14 amino acids. Germline assignment: CDR1 ENHRY and CDR2 SYGVKD. The CDR3 region is CAISAGDRDYEQYF. The CDR3 region has the DNA TGTGCCATCAGTGCCGGTGACAGGGACTACGAGCAGTACTTC.

The genes are TRBV19 and TRBJ2-5, with 10 bases lining up with TRBD2. The CDR3 extends over 14 amino acids. V shed 8 bases and J 1 base; nucleotides not matched to a gene: 4. Germline V lookup: CDR1 LNHDA, CDR2 SQIVND (reference sequence). This CDR3 is CASARTSGQETQYF. The DNA of the CDR3 is TGTGCCAGTGCCCGGACTAGCGGCCAAGAGACCCAGTACTTC.

This sequence joins TRBV13 and TRBJ1-2; a possible D gene is TRBD1 (5 bases). The CDR3 loop spans 15 amino acids. In germline, CDR1 is PRHDT, CDR2 FYEKMQ (reference sequence). V was clipped by 0 bases and J by 4 bases, with 12 bases between them. The CDR3 DNA reads as TGTGCCAGCAGCTTAGGAAGGCGGGACGTCTATGGCTACACCTTC. The encoded protein is CASSLGRRDVYGYTF. The full variable domain, rest sourced from reference TRBV13 and TRBJ1-2, is AAGVIQSPRHLIKEKRETATLKCYPIPRHDTVYWYQQGPGQDPQFLISFYEKMQSDKGSIPDRFSAQQFSDYHSELNMSSLELGDSALYFCASSLGRRDVYGYTFGSGTRLTVV.

This chain connects TRBV7-8 to TRBJ2-1; 10 nucleotides agree with TRBD2. Germline V lookup: CDR1 SGHVS, CDR2 FQNEAQ. The CDR3 extends over 15 amino acids. J was trimmed by 7 bases and V by 2 bases; bases with no gene match: 5. This CDR3 reads CASSLPGLARNEQFF. DNA of the CDR3: TGTGCCAGCAGCTTACCGGGACTAGCGAGGAATGAGCAGTTCTTC.

The genes are TRBV7-7 and TRBJ2-5; 10 positions agree with TRBD2. V dropped 2 bases and J dropped 2; count of bases not matched to a gene: 2. The CDR3 runs to 15 residues. Germline lookup yields CDR1 SSHAT and CDR2 FNYEAQ (reference sequence). The CDR3 sequence: CASSLSGGGQETQYF. The CDR3 DNA sequence: TGTGCCAGCAGCTTAAGCGGGGGGGGGCAAGAGACCCAGTACTTC.

This chain uses TRBV5-4 with TRBJ2-3; maybe TRBD2 (6 bases). Germline CDR1 reads SGHNT; CDR2 reads YYREEE (reference sequence). This CDR3 comprises 12 residues. The V end lost 0 bases, the J end lost 9 bases, and 8 bases lay between the germline ends. Here the CDR3 reads CASSLELATQYF. CDR3 nucleotides: TGTGCCAGCAGCTTGGAGCTAGCGACGCAGTATTTT.

Notes on this clone: The junction differs from germline at one of its ends, possibly a read error. The same CDR3 can be traced to other DNA sequences in this sample. The chain employs TRBV6-1 and TRBJ1-3; D is unresolved. The CDR3 consists of 17 residues. Germline assignment: CDR1 MNHNS and CDR2 SASEGT. The CDR3 coding sequence is TGCGCCAGCAGTGAAAACGGGTGGGGAGCGGGTGGAAACACCATATATTTT. This translates into CASSENGWGAGGNTIYF.

J is TRBJ2-7 and V is TRBV30; 10 bases map to TRBD2. With 0 bases clipped from V and 3 bases from J, the junction kept 8 bases outside the gene matches. Germline V gene sequence: CDR1 GTSNPN, CDR2 SVGIG (reference sequence). The CDR3 is 16 amino acids. The CDR3 here is CAWSVRGSGGFYEQYF. The CDR3 DNA reads as TGTGCCTGGAGTGTACGTGGTAGCGGGGGGTTCTACGAGCAGTACTTC.

CDR3 DNA sequence: TGTGCCAGTAGTATAGTTCGGGATAATTCACCCCTCCACTTT. This translates into CASSIVRDNSPLHF. The chain joins TRBV19 to TRBJ1-6; D not resolved. Trimming stripped 1 base from V and 5 bases from J, with 6 bases between. The CDR3 is 14 residues long. Germline V gene data show CDR1 as LNHDA and CDR2 as SQIVND (reference sequence).

V usage is TRBV5-1 and J usage is TRBJ1-5; 7 positions match TRBD1. Germline CDR1 and CDR2: SGHRS and YFSETQ. Trimming cost V 4 bases and J 3 bases; bases outside gene matches: 7. CDR3 length: 15 amino acids. The DNA for the CDR3 is TGCGCCAGCAGCCTGACTGACAGGGCCAATCAGCCCCAGCATTTT. As protein: CASSLTDRANQPQHF.

This clone appeared a single time. The CDR3, as DNA: TGTGCCAGCAGCTTCGGGGTCACAGATACGCAGTATTTT. It codes for CASSFGVTDTQYF. V gene TRBV5-4 combines with J gene TRBJ2-3; TRBD2 might be the D (5 bases). V lost 2 bases and J lost 2, with 6 bases in between. CDR3 length: 13 residues. The germline CDR1 and CDR2 sequences are SGHNT and YYREEE (reference sequence).

The rearrangement links TRBV12-5 to TRBJ2-7; maybe TRBD1 (6 bases). Germline-derived CDR1 and CDR2 are LGHNT and FRNRAP. This CDR3 has 13 residues. Trimming left V 5 bases short and J 3 bases short, with 11 bases between. This chain's CDR3 is CASGPPGDYEQYF. CDR3 bases: TGTGCTAGTGGTCCGCCAGGGGACTACGAGCAGTACTTC.

V gene TRBV11-3 combines with J gene TRBJ2-7; D unresolved. V lost 0 bases and J 5 bases, leaving 11 bases between the germline ends. From germline, CDR1 is SGHNT and CDR2 YENEEA. The CDR3 covers 14 residues. CDR3 amino acids: CASSLDGFTNEQYF. The CDR3 nucleotides are TGTGCCAGCAGCTTAGACGGGTTTACTAACGAGCAGTACTTC.

The V gene is TRBV10-3, the J gene TRBJ2-1; 9 bases align to TRBD2. The ends lost 2 bases at V and 0 bases at J; junction bases unmatched: 2. Germline V gene lookup returns CDR1 ENHRY and CDR2 SYGVKD. The CDR3 totals 16 residues. CDR3 protein: CAISEIAGDSYNEQFF. DNA of the CDR3: TGTGCCATCAGTGAGATAGCGGGGGACTCCTACAATGAGCAGTTCTTC.

The chain couples TRBV5-1 to TRBJ2-7; D gene uncertain. This CDR3 region has 15 residues. Germline V gene sequence: CDR1 SGHRS, CDR2 YFSETQ. With 0 bases removed from V and 2 bases from J, the gap between germline ends came to 12 bases. CDR3 loop: CASSLATAVTYEQYF. DNA for the CDR3: TGCGCCAGCAGCTTGGCAACAGCCGTAACCTACGAGCAGTACTTC. Drawing the rest from reference TRBV5-1 and TRBJ2-7, the complete variable domain is KAGVTQTPRYLIKTRGQQVTLSCSPISGHRSVSWYQQTPGQGLQFLFEYFSETQRNKGNFPGRFSGRQFSNSRSEMNVSTLELGDSALYLCASSLATAVTYEQYFGPGTRLTVT.

The chain combines TRBV7-9 with TRBJ1-1; D remains unclear. CDR3 length equals 13 residues. The germline V and J ends were trimmed by 2 bases and 1 base, with 5 bases remaining between them. Germline V gene lookup returns CDR1 SEHNR and CDR2 FQNEAQ (reference sequence). CDR3 coding DNA: TGTGCCAGCAGCTTACAGGAGAACACTGAAGCTTTCTTT. Protein sequence: CASSLQENTEAFF. Full variable domain (outside the CDR3, taken from reference TRBV7-9 and TRBJ1-1): DTGVSQNPRHKITKRGQNVTFRCDPISEHNRLYWYRQTLGQGPEFLTYFQNEAQLEKSRLLSDRFSAERPKGSFSTLEIQRTEQGDSAMYLCASSLQENTEAFFGQGTRLTVV.

This chain connects TRBV27 to TRBJ2-1, with D possibly TRBD1 on 5 matching bases. The CDR3 totals 16 residues. Germline assignment: CDR1 MNHEY and CDR2 SMNVEV (reference sequence). V shed 8 bases and J shed 0 bases, with 17 bases lying between them. CDR3 in amino acids: CASRSGPTNSYNEQFF. DNA for the CDR3: TGTGCCAGCCGTTCAGGGCCAACCAACTCCTACAATGAGCAGTTCTTC.

This rearrangement joins TRBV5-6 to TRBJ2-1, with TRBD2 matching 9 bases. The CDR3 runs to 15 residues. V shed 6 bases, J shed 6 bases, and the junction held 10 bases outside the gene matches. In germline, CDR1 is SGHDT, CDR2 YYEEEE. CDR3 residues: CASNSGLAPCNEQFF. The CDR3 nucleotides read TGTGCCAGCAATTCGGGACTAGCACCCTGCAATGAGCAGTTCTTC. The full variable domain, rest sourced from reference TRBV5-6 and TRBJ2-1, is DAGVTQSPTHLIKTRGQQVTLRCSPKSGHDTVSWYQQALGQGPQFIFQYYEEEERQRGNFPDRFSGHQFPNYSSELNVNALLLGDSALYLCASNSGLAPCNEQFFGPGTRLTVL.

The rearrangement joins TRBV6-4 to TRBJ1-1, with 9 bases matching TRBD1. From germline, CDR1 is MRHNA and CDR2 SNTAGT. This CDR3 region has 14 residues. Trimming removed 7 bases from V and 2 bases from J; junction bases left unmatched: 5. The CDR3 sequence is CASKPGQGNTEAFF. The CDR3 region has the DNA TGTGCCAGCAAACCGGGACAGGGTAACACTGAAGCTTTCTTT.

The sample holds one count of this clone. The rearrangement uses TRBV7-2 and TRBJ2-3; D perhaps matches TRBD2 (5 bases). Germline CDR1 and CDR2: SGHTA and FQGNSA. The CDR3 is 14 amino acids. Trimming cost V 4 bases and J 6 bases, with 14 bases left between them. This chain's CDR3 is CASSSAAGGDTQYF. The CDR3 nucleotides are TGTGCCAGCAGCTCGGCTGCTGGAGGCGATACGCAGTATTTT.

This clone was detected only once. V usage is TRBV7-8 and J usage is TRBJ2-5; 8 nucleotides agree with TRBD2. CDR3 length equals 15 residues. Germline CDR1 and CDR2: SGHVS and FQNEAQ. V was clipped by 3 bases and J by 7 bases; unmatched bases: 10. The CDR3 reads CASSLRDGGAGTQYF. The CDR3 DNA is TGTGCCAGCAGCTTGCGGGACGGGGGGGCAGGGACCCAGTACTTC.

J is TRBJ2-1 and V is TRBV5-1; 9 bases are a match to TRBD2. CDR1 is SGHRS and CDR2 is YFSETQ in the germline V gene. The length of the CDR3 is 18 residues. J lost 7 bases, V lost 4 bases, and 18 bases had no gene match. Written as DNA, the CDR3 is TGCGCCAGCAGCCCCGAGGGCGGGGGGGCTGCAATATATAATGAGCAGTTCTTC. It yields the protein CASSPEGGGAAIYNEQFF.

The chain joins TRBV18 to TRBJ2-6, with 10 bases that match TRBD2. V shed 2 bases and J 0 bases; nucleotides not matched to a gene: 16. Looked up from germline, CDR1 is KGHSH and CDR2 is LQKENI. This CDR3 has 22 residues. The CDR3 here is CASSPTGTSVFNYFSGANVLTF. DNA of the CDR3: TGTGCCAGCTCACCAACCGGGACTAGCGTCTTTAATTACTTCTCTGGGGCCAACGTCCTGACTTTC.

The J gene is TRBJ1-2, the V gene TRBV4-3, with TRBD1 matching over 8 bases. The V and J ends lost 1 base and 6 bases, in that order; junction bases with no gene match: 7. Germline CDR1 is LGHNA and CDR2 is YSLEER. The CDR3 spans 15 residues. CDR3: CASSQVEQGVDGYTF. The CDR3 DNA reads as TGCGCCAGCAGCCAAGTTGAACAGGGGGTGGATGGCTACACCTTC.

V usage is TRBV2 and J usage is TRBJ1-2, with D unresolved. Germline V gene data show CDR1 as SNHLY and CDR2 as FYNNEI. Trimming removed 5 bases at V and 0 bases at J, with 13 bases between. The CDR3 consists of 15 residues. The CDR3 sequence: CASSRESRTNYGYTF. Here the CDR3 DNA reads TGTGCCAGCAGTCGGGAATCGCGAACTAACTATGGCTACACCTTC.

This rearrangement joins TRBV25-1 to TRBJ1-2; D ambiguous. Per the germline V gene, CDR1 is MGHDK and CDR2 is SYGVNS. The CDR3 is 14 amino acids. Trimming removed 4 bases at V and 2 bases at J, with 11 bases between. The CDR3, as DNA: TGTGCCAGCAGTGCGATAGACGGGAACTATGGCTACACCTTC. Its protein is CASSAIDGNYGYTF.

The V and J genes are TRBV5-1 and TRBJ1-2, with TRBD1 identical over 7 bases. In germline, CDR1 is SGHRS, CDR2 YFSETQ. CDR3 length: 15 residues. V lost 5 bases to trimming and J lost 0 bases; unmatched junction nucleotides: 7. The CDR3 loop is CASRFAGGANYGYTF. The DNA for the CDR3 is TGCGCCAGCAGATTTGCAGGGGGAGCTAACTATGGCTACACCTTC. Looking up the rest from reference TRBV5-1 and TRBJ1-2 gives the full variable domain: KAGVTQTPRYLIKTRGQQVTLSCSPISGHRSVSWYQQTPGQGLQFLFEYFSETQRNKGNFPGRFSGRQFSNSRSEMNVSTLELGDSALYLCASRFAGGANYGYTFGSGTRLTVV.

This CDR3 is CASSLRPQHF. The CDR3 DNA follows: TGTGCCAGCAGTTTACGTCCCCAGCATTTT. The chain couples TRBV28 to TRBJ1-5, with D unresolved. V dropped 2 bases and J dropped 10 bases, with 3 bases sitting between them. The CDR3 is 10 amino acids. The germline V gene has CDR1 MDHEN and CDR2 SYDVKM.

This chain uses TRBV9 with TRBJ1-5; D might be TRBD1 (5 bases). The germline CDR1 and CDR2 sequences are SGDLS and YYNGEE. The germline V and J ends were trimmed by 4 bases and 4 bases, with 9 bases remaining between them. The CDR3 has 13 residues. CDR3 sequence reads: CASSQGGNQPQHF. In nucleotides, the CDR3 is TGTGCCAGCAGCCAGGGAGGAAATCAGCCCCAGCATTTT.

V and J are TRBV28 and TRBJ1-2, with 7 nucleotides matching TRBD1. CDR1 MDHEN and CDR2 SYDVKM come from the germline V gene. The ends lost 5 bases at V and 4 bases at J; junction bases unmatched: 7. This CDR3 has 14 amino acids. Here the CDR3 reads CASSGRDRTYGYTF. In nucleotides, the CDR3 is TGTGCCAGCAGTGGCCGGGACAGAACCTATGGCTACACCTTC.